This T cell receptor beta chain was sequenced for a study of OX40 agonist ivuxolimab in advanced cancers. Across the study: Dosing consisted of intravenous ivuxolimab at 0.01 to 10 mg/kg every 2 weeks. Dose-escalation patients were diagnosed with hepatocellular carcinoma, melanoma, renal cell cancer or head and neck cancer.

This table comes from immunoSEQ multiplex PCR, and its TCRdb copy is limited to in-frame clones, with some not included. The sample contains 35,000 to 45,000 clones, 70% to 90% of which appear only once. The junction had 2 bases not matched to a gene; V was cut back by 4 bases and J by 8 bases. The CDR3 is made up of 11 amino acids. CDR1 SGHNT and CDR2 YYREEE come from the germline V gene (reference sequence). The chain combines TRBV5-4 with TRBJ1-1; 7 bases fit TRBD1. The source is an adult with an advanced solid tumor such as melanoma, head and neck, liver or kidney cancer. The sample here was CD4+ or CD8+ T cells sorted from blood, taken in a trial of the OX40 agonist ivuxolimab. DNA of the CDR3: TGTGCCAGCAGCCTGGACAGGGAAGCTTTCTTT. This codes for CASSLDREAFF.